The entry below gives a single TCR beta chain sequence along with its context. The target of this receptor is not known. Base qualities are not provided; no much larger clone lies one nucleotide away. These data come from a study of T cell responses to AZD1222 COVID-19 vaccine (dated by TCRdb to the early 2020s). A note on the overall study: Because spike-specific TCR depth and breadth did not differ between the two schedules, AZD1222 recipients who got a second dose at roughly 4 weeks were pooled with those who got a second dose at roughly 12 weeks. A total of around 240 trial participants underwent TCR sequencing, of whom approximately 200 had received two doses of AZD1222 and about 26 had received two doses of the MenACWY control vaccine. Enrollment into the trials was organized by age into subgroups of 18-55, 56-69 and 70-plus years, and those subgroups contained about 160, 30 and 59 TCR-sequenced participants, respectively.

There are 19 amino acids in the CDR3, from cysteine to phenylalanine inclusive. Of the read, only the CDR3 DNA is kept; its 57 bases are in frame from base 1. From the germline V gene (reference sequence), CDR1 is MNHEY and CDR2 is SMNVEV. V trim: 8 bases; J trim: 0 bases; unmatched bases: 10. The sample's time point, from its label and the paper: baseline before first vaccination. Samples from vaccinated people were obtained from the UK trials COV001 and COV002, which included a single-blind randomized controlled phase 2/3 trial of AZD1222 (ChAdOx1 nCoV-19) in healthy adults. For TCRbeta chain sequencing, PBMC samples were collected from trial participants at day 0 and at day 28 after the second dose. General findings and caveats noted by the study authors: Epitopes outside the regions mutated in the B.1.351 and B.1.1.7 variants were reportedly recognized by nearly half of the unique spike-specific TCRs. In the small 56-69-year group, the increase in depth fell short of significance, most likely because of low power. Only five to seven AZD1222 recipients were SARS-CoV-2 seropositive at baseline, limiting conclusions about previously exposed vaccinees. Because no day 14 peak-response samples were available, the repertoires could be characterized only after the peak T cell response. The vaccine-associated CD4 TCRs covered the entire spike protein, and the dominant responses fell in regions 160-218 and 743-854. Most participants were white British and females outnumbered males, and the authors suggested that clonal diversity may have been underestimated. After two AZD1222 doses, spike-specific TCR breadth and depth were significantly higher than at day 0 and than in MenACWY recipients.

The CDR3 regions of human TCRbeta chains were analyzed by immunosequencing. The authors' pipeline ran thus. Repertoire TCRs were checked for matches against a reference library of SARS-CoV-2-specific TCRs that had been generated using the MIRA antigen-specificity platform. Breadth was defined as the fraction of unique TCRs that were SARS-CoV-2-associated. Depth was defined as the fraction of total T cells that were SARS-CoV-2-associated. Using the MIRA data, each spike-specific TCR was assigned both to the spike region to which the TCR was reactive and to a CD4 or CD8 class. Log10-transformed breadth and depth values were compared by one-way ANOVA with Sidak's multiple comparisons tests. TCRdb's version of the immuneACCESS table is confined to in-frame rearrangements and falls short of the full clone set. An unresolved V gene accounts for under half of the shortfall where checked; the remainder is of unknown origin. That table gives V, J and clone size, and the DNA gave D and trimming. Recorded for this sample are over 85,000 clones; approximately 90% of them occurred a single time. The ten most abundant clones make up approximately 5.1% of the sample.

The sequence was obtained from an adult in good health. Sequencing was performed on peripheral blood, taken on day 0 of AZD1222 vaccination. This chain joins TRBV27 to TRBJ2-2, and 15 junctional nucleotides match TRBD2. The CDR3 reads CASASNGLAGGTNTGELFF. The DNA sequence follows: TGTGCCAGCGCGTCGAATGGACTAGCGGGGGGGACGAACACCGGGGAGCTGTTTTTT.